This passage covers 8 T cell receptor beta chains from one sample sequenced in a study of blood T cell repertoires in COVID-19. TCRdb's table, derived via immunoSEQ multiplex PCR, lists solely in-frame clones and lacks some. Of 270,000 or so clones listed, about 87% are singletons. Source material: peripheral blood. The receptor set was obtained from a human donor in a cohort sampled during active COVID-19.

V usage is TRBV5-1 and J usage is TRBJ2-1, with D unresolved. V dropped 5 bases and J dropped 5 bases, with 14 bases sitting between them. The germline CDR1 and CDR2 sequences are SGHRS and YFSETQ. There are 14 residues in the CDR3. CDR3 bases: TGCGCCAGCAGGCCCGAAGAGGTAAACAATGAGCAGTTCTTC. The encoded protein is CASRPEEVNNEQFF.

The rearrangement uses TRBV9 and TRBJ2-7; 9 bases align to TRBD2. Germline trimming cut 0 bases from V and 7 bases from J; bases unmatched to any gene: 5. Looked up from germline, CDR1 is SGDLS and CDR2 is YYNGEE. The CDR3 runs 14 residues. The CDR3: CASSVVAGVGEQYF. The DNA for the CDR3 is TGTGCCAGCAGCGTAGTAGCGGGAGTCGGGGAGCAGTACTTC.

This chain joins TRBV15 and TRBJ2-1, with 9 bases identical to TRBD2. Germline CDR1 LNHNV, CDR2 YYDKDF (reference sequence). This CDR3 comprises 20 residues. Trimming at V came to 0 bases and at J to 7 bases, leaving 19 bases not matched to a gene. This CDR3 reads CATSRDELLVRRGGLNEQFF. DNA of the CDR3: TGTGCCACCAGCAGAGATGAACTTTTGGTGAGGCGGGGGGGCCTAAATGAGCAGTTCTTC. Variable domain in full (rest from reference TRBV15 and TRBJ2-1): DAMVIQNPRYQVTQFGKPVTLSCSQTLNHNVMYWYQQKSSQAPKLLFHYYDKDFNNEADTPDNFQSRRPNTSFCFLDIRSPGLGDTAMYLCATSRDELLVRRGGLNEQFFGPGTRLTVL.

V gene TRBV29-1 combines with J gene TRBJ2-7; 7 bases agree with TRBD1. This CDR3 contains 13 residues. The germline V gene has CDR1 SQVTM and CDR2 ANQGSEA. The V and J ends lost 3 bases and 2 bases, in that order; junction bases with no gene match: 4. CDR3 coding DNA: TGCAGCGTTGACACAGGGGCGACCTACGAGCAGTACTTC. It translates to CSVDTGATYEQYF.

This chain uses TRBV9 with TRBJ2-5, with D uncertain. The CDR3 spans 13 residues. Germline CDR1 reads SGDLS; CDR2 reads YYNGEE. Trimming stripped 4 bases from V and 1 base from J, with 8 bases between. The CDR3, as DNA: TGTGCCAGCAGCCGTACAACCCAAGAGACCCAGTACTTC. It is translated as CASSRTTQETQYF.

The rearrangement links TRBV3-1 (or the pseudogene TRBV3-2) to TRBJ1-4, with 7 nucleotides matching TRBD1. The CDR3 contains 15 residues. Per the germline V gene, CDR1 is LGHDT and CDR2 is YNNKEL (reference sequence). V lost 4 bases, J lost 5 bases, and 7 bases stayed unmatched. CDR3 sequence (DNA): TGTGCCAGCAGCCGAGGGGACAGCCTAAATGAAAAACTGTTTTTT. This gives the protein CASSRGDSLNEKLFF.

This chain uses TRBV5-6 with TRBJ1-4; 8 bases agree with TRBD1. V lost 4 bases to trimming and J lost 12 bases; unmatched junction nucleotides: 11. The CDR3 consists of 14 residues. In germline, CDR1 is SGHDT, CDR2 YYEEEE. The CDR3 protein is CASSAGQGRVELFF. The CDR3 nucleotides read TGTGCCAGCAGCGCTGGACAGGGTCGCGTCGAACTGTTTTTT.

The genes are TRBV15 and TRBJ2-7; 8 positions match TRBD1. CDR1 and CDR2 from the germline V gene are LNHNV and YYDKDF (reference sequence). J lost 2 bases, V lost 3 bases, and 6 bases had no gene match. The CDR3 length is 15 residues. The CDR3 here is CATSSDRGLTYEQYF. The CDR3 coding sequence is TGTGCCACCAGCAGTGACAGGGGCCTTACCTACGAGCAGTACTTC.